This record concerns one T cell receptor beta chain sequence. TCRdb's table, derived via immunoSEQ multiplex PCR, lists solely in-frame clones and lacks some. The profile shows 130,000 to 150,000 clones, about 83% of them singletons. The V and J ends lost 6 bases and 0 bases respectively, with 13 bases between them. Germline CDR1 MNHEY, CDR2 SVGEGT. The CDR3 runs 15 residues. The source of the sample is a study of blood T cell repertoires in COVID-19. Across the study: The United States, Italy and Spain were the sources of the acute and convalescent COVID-19 samples.

What was sequenced was peripheral blood. This sequence joins TRBV6-2 or TRBV6-3 and TRBJ2-3; D unresolved. The sequence was obtained from a woman between 35 and 50 years old with acute or convalescent COVID-19. The CDR3 sequence is CASSPAPRSTDTQYF. DNA for the CDR3: TGTGCCAGCAGCCCTGCCCCCCGGAGCACAGATACGCAGTATTTT.